This TCR beta chain was sequenced during a study of control samples from healthy donors and cancer patients. This CDR3 region has 15 residues. Looked up from germline, CDR1 is SGHAT and CDR2 is FQDESV (reference sequence). Trimming took 0 bases from V and 3 from J, leaving 9 bases between them. Assay: immunoSEQ multiplex PCR; the TCRdb copy retains only in-frame clones and omits some. The sample records around 200,000 clones, approximately 95% being singletons. The chain employs TRBV11-1 and TRBJ2-1, with a weak D call TRBD1 (6 bases). Sequenced material: blood. The clonotype comes from a man aged 18 to 29 in good health. The CDR3 region has the DNA TGTGCCAGCAGCTTAGCGGGGGCCGACTACAATGAGCAGTTCTTC. Translating gives CASSLAGADYNEQFF.